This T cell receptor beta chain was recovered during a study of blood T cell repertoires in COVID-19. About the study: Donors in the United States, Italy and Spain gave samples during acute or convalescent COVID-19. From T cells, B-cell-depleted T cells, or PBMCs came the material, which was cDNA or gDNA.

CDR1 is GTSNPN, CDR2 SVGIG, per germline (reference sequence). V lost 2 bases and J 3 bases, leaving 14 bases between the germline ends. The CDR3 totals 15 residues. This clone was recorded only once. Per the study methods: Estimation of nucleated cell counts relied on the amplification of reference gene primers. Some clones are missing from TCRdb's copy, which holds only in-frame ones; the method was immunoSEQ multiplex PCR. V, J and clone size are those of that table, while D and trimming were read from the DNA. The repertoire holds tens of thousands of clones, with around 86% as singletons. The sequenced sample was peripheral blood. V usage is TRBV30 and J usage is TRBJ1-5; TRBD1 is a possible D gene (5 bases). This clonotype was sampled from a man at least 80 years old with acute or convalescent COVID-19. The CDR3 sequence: CAWSPAGTANQPQHF. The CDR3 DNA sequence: TGTGCCTGGAGTCCAGCGGGGACGGCCAATCAGCCCCAGCATTTT.